These 3 T cell receptor beta chains were all obtained from the same sample, sequenced in a study of T cells in tuberculosis. TCRdb's table, derived via immunoSEQ multiplex PCR, lists solely in-frame clones and lacks some. The sample holds tens of thousands of clones, 92% seen once. Documented time point: new active TB diagnosis, blood taken before or within 7 days of starting treatment. This specimen was PBMCs, taken at tuberculosis diagnosis. Every receptor here comes from an adult with tuberculosis.

The chain recombines TRBV5-1 with TRBJ2-1; 7 nucleotides align to TRBD2. V gave up 1 base and J gave up 6 bases; unmatched junction bases: 13. The germline V gene has CDR1 SGHRS and CDR2 YFSETQ. CDR3 length: 17 residues. The CDR3 sequence is CASSLIVRDYTGNEQFF. The DNA of the CDR3 is TGCGCCAGCAGCTTGATTGTCCGGGACTATACGGGCAATGAGCAGTTCTTC.

The chain combines TRBV5-1 with TRBJ2-1; 11 bases are a match to TRBD2. V lost 6 bases, J lost 7 bases, and 6 bases stayed unmatched. Germline CDR1 SGHRS, CDR2 YFSETQ. This CDR3 spans 14 amino acids. CDR3 coding DNA: TGCGCCAGCAAGAGAGTAGCGGGAGGGAATGAGCAGTTCTTC. Translation gives CASKRVAGGNEQFF.

This clone was recorded once. V is TRBV19 and J is TRBJ2-7; TRBD2 aligns across 11 bases. The CDR3 loop spans 17 amino acids. Trimming cost V 10 bases and J 4 bases; bases outside gene matches: 18. Germline V gene data show CDR1 as LNHDA and CDR2 as SQIVND (reference sequence). Written as DNA, the CDR3 is TGTGCCACCCAACCCGTAGCGGGAGGGAGGTCTCGTTACGAGCAGTACTTC. The encoded protein is CATQPVAGGRSRYEQYF.